The rows below give T cell receptor beta chains drawn from one sample of a study of T cell changes during pregnancy in multiple sclerosis. The assay was immunoSEQ multiplex PCR, and TCRdb's table has in-frame clones only and misses some. There are 50,000 to 65,000 clones in the sample; roughly 92% occur only once, and more than 3% lies in the top ten. The input for sequencing was CD8+ T cells from peripheral blood mononuclear cells, taken in the second trimester of pregnancy. These TCRs come from a female donor with multiple sclerosis, enrolled in a pregnancy study. Both conserved end residues are part of each CDR3. Fields, in order: clone size, J gene, D gene, V gene, CDR3 protein, CDR3 DNA. The D gene is left open where the match is weak. Some rows have no size entry. The others give once, few or many, or a class for an expanded clone.

size: .
J: TRBJ2-5
D: TRBD1
V: TRBV7-2
CDR3: CASSLVTGLQETQYF
DNA: TGTGCCAGCAGCTTAGTGACAGGGCTCCAAGAGACCCAGTACTTC

size: few
J: TRBJ1-1
D: .
V: TRBV7-9
CDR3: CASSLVSEEAFF
DNA: TGTGCCAGCAGCTTAGTTTCAGAGGAGGCTTTCTTT

size: .
J: TRBJ1-1
D: .
V: TRBV19
CDR3: CASSMAANTEAFF
DNA: TGTGCCAGTAGTATGGCCGCGAACACTGAAGCTTTCTTT

size: .
J: TRBJ2-1
D: TRBD2
V: TRBV5-1
CDR3: CASSPGLAGELPYNEQFF
DNA: TGCGCCAGCAGCCCTGGACTAGCGGGAGAACTTCCCTACAATGAGCAGTTCTTC

size: .
J: TRBJ1-1
D: .
V: TRBV5-1
CDR3: CASSLEALGRTEAFF
DNA: TGCGCCAGCAGCTTGGAGGCGCTTGGGAGAACTGAAGCTTTCTTT

size: .
J: TRBJ2-1
D: .
V: TRBV4-3
CDR3: CASSPSSGPIYNEQFF
DNA: TGCGCCAGCAGCCCCTCCAGCGGACCGATCTACAATGAGCAGTTCTTC

size: .
J: TRBJ2-2
D: .
V: TRBV10-2
CDR3: CASSEWGGGPNTGELFF
DNA: TGCGCCAGCAGTGAATGGGGCGGCGGCCCGAACACCGGGGAGCTGTTTTTT

size: once
J: TRBJ1-2
D: TRBD1
V: TRBV6-6
CDR3: CASSYADRGPLYGYTF
DNA: TGTGCCAGCAGTTACGCGGACAGGGGCCCCCTCTATGGCTACACCTTC

size: .
J: TRBJ1-5
D: TRBD1
V: TRBV7-9
CDR3: CASSFGTGVQPQHF
DNA: TGTGCCAGCAGCTTCGGGACAGGGGTTCAGCCCCAGCATTTT

size: .
J: TRBJ1-1
D: .
V: TRBV27
CDR3: CASSLPGNTEAFF
DNA: TGTGCCAGCAGTTTGCCAGGGAACACTGAAGCTTTCTTT

size: once
J: TRBJ1-1
D: .
V: TRBV19
CDR3: CASSIGGTIFEAFF
DNA: TGTGCCAGTAGTATTGGTGGGACAATCTTTGAAGCTTTCTTT

size: .
J: TRBJ1-5
D: .
V: TRBV11-2
CDR3: CASSLDHTQPQHF
DNA: TGTGCCAGCAGCTTAGACCACACGCAGCCCCAGCATTTT

size: .
J: TRBJ2-7
D: .
V: TRBV5-6
CDR3: CASSLGGAEQYF
DNA: TGTGCCAGCAGCTTGGGCGGGGCCGAGCAGTACTTC

size: .
J: TRBJ2-3
D: TRBD2
V: TRBV4-1
CDR3: CASSQELAGGTDTQYF
DNA: TGCGCCAGCAGCCAGGAACTAGCGGGAGGCACAGATACGCAGTATTTT

size: .
J: TRBJ1-4
D: .
V: TRBV28
CDR3: CASTTGFTNEKLFF
DNA: TGTGCCAGCACCACGGGATTCACTAATGAAAAACTGTTTTTT

size: .
J: TRBJ2-5
D: .
V: TRBV6-1
CDR3: CASSEWGRGRKETQYF
DNA: TGTGCCAGCAGTGAATGGGGCAGGGGGAGGAAAGAGACCCAGTACTTC

size: .
J: TRBJ2-7
D: TRBD1
V: TRBV30
CDR3: CAWSAGGLDEQYF
DNA: TGTGCCTGGAGCGCAGGGGGCTTAGACGAGCAGTACTTC

size: once
J: TRBJ2-1
D: .
V: TRBV5-1
CDR3: CASSKETSEQFF
DNA: TGCGCCAGCAGTAAAGAAACTAGCGAGCAGTTCTTC

size: .
J: TRBJ1-1
D: .
V: TRBV19
CDR3: CASSTGSTEAFF
DNA: TGTGCCAGTAGCACCGGGAGCACTGAAGCTTTCTTT

size: .
J: TRBJ1-1
D: TRBD1
V: TRBV27
CDR3: CASSILGQGGTEAFF
DNA: TGTGCCAGCAGTATCTTAGGACAGGGGGGGACTGAAGCTTTCTTT

size: .
J: TRBJ2-1
D: TRBD2
V: TRBV6-4
CDR3: CASSPLAEIRNEQFF
DNA: TGTGCCAGCAGTCCACTAGCGGAAATTCGTAATGAGCAGTTCTTC

size: .
J: TRBJ2-1
D: .
V: TRBV21-1
CDR3: CASGAGDGGEQFF
DNA: TGTGCCAGCGGGGCGGGAGACGGGGGTGAGCAGTTCTTC

size: .
J: TRBJ2-7
D: .
V: TRBV4-1
CDR3: CASSQGLAREQYF
DNA: TGCGCCAGCAGCCAAGGGCTAGCGAGGGAGCAGTACTTC

size: .
J: TRBJ2-1
D: TRBD2
V: TRBV4-1
CDR3: CASSQLTSGRANEQFF
DNA: TGCGCCAGCAGCCAGCTTACTAGCGGGAGGGCAAATGAGCAGTTCTTC

size: .
J: TRBJ2-3
D: TRBD2
V: TRBV5-1
CDR3: CASSPRTSGPSTDTQYF
DNA: TGCGCCAGCAGCCCGCGGACTAGCGGGCCTAGCACAGATACGCAGTATTTT

size: .
J: TRBJ2-1
D: TRBD1
V: TRBV2
CDR3: CASSQDRVQFF
DNA: TGTGCCAGCAGTCAGGACAGGGTACAGTTCTTC

size: .
J: TRBJ1-3
D: .
V: TRBV6-5
CDR3: CASSYSRGSGNTIYF
DNA: TGTGCCAGCAGTTACTCGAGAGGCTCTGGAAACACCATATATTTT

size: once
J: TRBJ2-7
D: TRBD1
V: TRBV4-1
CDR3: CASSPAGTGDYEQYF
DNA: TGCGCCAGCAGCCCTGCCGGGACAGGCGACTACGAGCAGTACTTC

size: .
J: TRBJ2-7
D: TRBD2
V: TRBV18
CDR3: CASSLTGTSGSYEQYF
DNA: TGTGCCAGCTCACTTACCGGGACTAGTGGTTCCTACGAGCAGTACTTC

size: once
J: TRBJ1-2
D: .
V: TRBV5-1
CDR3: CASSLPSTQYGYTF
DNA: TGCGCCAGCAGCTTACCATCAACACAGTATGGCTACACCTTC

size: .
J: TRBJ1-1
D: .
V: TRBV6-5
CDR3: CASSYPWPNTEAFF
DNA: TGTGCCAGCAGTTACCCGTGGCCTAACACTGAAGCTTTCTTT

size: .
J: TRBJ1-2
D: .
V: TRBV19
CDR3: CASSISRDYGYTF
DNA: TGTGCCAGTAGTATATCCAGGGACTATGGCTACACCTTC

size: .
J: TRBJ2-7
D: TRBD2
V: TRBV4-1
CDR3: CASSPRLAGSYEQYF
DNA: TGCGCCAGCAGCCCCCGGCTAGCGGGATCCTACGAGCAGTACTTC

size: once
J: TRBJ2-3
D: TRBD2
V: TRBV6-1
CDR3: CASSEKVAGVFWYTQYF
DNA: TGTGCCAGCAGTGAAAAGGTAGCGGGAGTTTTTTGGTATACGCAGTATTTT

size: once
J: TRBJ2-1
D: TRBD1
V: TRBV5-4
CDR3: CASSGPGQGSYNEQFF
DNA: TGTGCCAGCAGCGGGCCGGGACAGGGGTCCTACAATGAGCAGTTCTTC

size: .
J: TRBJ2-7
D: TRBD2
V: TRBV5-4
CDR3: CASSYDSGIYEQYF
DNA: TGTGCCAGCAGCTATGATAGCGGGATTTACGAGCAGTACTTC

size: .
J: TRBJ2-7
D: .
V: TRBV7-9
CDR3: CASRHASTPGYEQYF
DNA: TGTGCCAGCAGGCACGCTTCTACTCCGGGCTACGAGCAGTACTTC

size: .
J: TRBJ2-1
D: TRBD2
V: TRBV5-6
CDR3: CASSLGGSGRTSYNEQFF
DNA: TGTGCCAGCAGCTTGGGCGGTAGCGGGAGAACCTCCTACAATGAGCAGTTCTTC

size: .
J: TRBJ1-5
D: TRBD1
V: TRBV19
CDR3: CASSIRTGNQPQHF
DNA: TGTGCCAGTAGTATCCGGACAGGGAATCAGCCCCAGCATTTT

size: .
J: TRBJ2-1
D: TRBD1
V: TRBV14
CDR3: CASSPDRTYNEQFF
DNA: TGTGCCAGCAGCCCGGACAGGACCTACAATGAGCAGTTCTTC

size: .
J: TRBJ1-6
D: .
V: TRBV5-1
CDR3: CASSLDGDSPLHF
DNA: TGCGCCAGCAGCTTGGACGGGGATTCACCCCTCCACTTT

size: .
J: TRBJ2-7
D: .
V: TRBV2
CDR3: CASSLGTNSYEQYF
DNA: TGTGCCAGCAGCCTCGGGACAAATTCCTACGAGCAGTACTTC

size: .
J: TRBJ1-2
D: .
V: TRBV2
CDR3: CATPPGVSNGYTF
DNA: TGTGCCACCCCCCCAGGGGTTTCAAATGGCTACACCTTC

size: .
J: TRBJ1-2
D: .
V: TRBV10-3
CDR3: CAILPGTGQGYTF
DNA: TGTGCCATCCTCCCAGGCACAGGGCAAGGCTACACCTTC

size: .
J: TRBJ2-1
D: .
V: TRBV7-8
CDR3: CASSLAGGAEQFF
DNA: TGTGCCAGCAGCTTAGCTGGCGGGGCGGAGCAGTTCTTC

size: .
J: TRBJ1-2
D: TRBD1
V: TRBV28
CDR3: CASSPLRDSTKANYGYTF
DNA: TGTGCCAGCAGTCCCCTCCGGGACAGCACTAAAGCTAACTATGGCTACACCTTC

size: .
J: TRBJ2-1
D: TRBD2
V: TRBV7-7
CDR3: CASSPGTSGGGHYNEQFF
DNA: TGTGCCAGCAGCCCTGGGACTAGCGGAGGAGGACACTACAATGAGCAGTTCTTC

size: .
J: TRBJ2-7
D: .
V: TRBV28
CDR3: CASSVHREEWLYEQYF
DNA: TGTGCCAGCAGTGTTCACAGGGAAGAGTGGCTCTACGAGCAGTACTTC

size: .
J: TRBJ2-1
D: TRBD2
V: TRBV10-1
CDR3: CASSESTSRGLAGGQDWVNEQFF
DNA: TGCGCCAGCAGTGAGTCGACATCCCGGGGGCTAGCGGGAGGGCAAGATTGGGTAAATGAGCAGTTCTTC

size: .
J: TRBJ1-1
D: .
V: TRBV27
CDR3: CASRMGQMNTEAFF
DNA: TGTGCCAGCCGCATGGGGCAGATGAACACTGAAGCTTTCTTT

size: .
J: TRBJ2-7
D: TRBD1
V: TRBV19
CDR3: CASSIVTGAYEQYF
DNA: TGTGCCAGTAGTATCGTGACAGGGGCCTACGAGCAGTACTTC

size: once
J: TRBJ2-7
D: .
V: TRBV2
CDR3: CASLGGSVAAPTYEQYF
DNA: TGTGCCAGCCTAGGAGGGTCCGTAGCGGCACCAACCTACGAGCAGTACTTC